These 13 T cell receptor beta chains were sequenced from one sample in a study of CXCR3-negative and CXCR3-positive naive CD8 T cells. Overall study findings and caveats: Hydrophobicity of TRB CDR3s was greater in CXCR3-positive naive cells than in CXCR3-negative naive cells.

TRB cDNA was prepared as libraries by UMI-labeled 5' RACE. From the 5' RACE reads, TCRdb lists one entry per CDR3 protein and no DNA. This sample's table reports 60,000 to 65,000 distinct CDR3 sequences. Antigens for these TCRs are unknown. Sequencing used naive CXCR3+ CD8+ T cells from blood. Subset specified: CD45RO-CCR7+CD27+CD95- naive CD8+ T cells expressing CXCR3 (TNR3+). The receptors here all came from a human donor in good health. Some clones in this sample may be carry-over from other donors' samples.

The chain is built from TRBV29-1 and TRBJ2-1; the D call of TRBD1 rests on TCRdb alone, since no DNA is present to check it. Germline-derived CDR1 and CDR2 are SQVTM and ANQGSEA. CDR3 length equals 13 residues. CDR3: CSVEGGGINEQFF.

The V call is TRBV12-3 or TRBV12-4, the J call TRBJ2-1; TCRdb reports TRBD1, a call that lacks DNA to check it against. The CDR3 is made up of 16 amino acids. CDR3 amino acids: CASSLAPRVPGNEQFF.

The CDR3 is CASSITSEQFF. The genes are TRBV19 and TRBJ2-1. Germline V CDR1 and CDR2: LNHDA, SQIVND (reference sequence). The CDR3 spans 11 residues. Based on the CDR3 plus reference TRBV19 and TRBJ2-1, the full variable domain is DGGITQSPKYLFRKEGQNVTLSCEQNLNHDAMYWYRQDPGQGLRLIYYSQIVNDFQKGDIAEGYSVSREKKESFPLTVTSAQKNPTAFYLCASSITSEQFFGPGTRLTVL.

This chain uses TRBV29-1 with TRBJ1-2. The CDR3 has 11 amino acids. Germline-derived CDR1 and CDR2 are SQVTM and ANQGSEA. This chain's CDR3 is CSVPVGYGYTF.

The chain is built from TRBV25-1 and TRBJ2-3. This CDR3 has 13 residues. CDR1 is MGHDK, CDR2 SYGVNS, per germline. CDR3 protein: CASGSGQTDTQYF.

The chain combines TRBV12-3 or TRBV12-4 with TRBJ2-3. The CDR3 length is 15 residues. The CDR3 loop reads CASSLGPPGTDTQYF.

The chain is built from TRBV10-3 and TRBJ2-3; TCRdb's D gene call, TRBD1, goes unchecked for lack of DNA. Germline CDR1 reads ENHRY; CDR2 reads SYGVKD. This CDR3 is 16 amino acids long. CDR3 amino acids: CATRFKGGTSTDTQYF.

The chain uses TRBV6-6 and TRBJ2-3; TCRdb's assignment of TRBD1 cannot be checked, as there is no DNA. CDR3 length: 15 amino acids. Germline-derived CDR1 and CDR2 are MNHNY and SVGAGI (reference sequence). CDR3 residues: CASRDSAAGVHTQYF.

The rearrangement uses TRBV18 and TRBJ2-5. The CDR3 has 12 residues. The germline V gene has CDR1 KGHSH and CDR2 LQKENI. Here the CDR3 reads CASSHPDGTQYF.

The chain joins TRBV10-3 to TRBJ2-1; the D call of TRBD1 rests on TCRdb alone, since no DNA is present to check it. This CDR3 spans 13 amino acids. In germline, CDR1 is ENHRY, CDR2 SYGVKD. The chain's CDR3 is CATRPLDYNEQFF.

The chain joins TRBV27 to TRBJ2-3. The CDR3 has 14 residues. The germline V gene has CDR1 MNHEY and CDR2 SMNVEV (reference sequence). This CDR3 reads CASSLEYSTDTQYF.

The CDR3 loop reads CASSLGGTGEETQYF. This chain links TRBV5-1 with TRBJ2-5; TCRdb gives TRBD1 as the D gene, but with no DNA this cannot be confirmed. Germline CDR1 reads SGHRS; CDR2 reads YFSETQ. The CDR3 has 15 amino acids.

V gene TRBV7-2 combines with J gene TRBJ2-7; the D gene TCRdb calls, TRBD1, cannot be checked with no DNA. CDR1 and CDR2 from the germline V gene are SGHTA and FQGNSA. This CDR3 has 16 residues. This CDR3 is CASSLGAGGPAEEQYF.